These 12 T cell receptor beta chains originate from one sample sequenced in a study of blood T cell repertoires in COVID-19 (dated by TCRdb to 2020 to 2022). Preparation of the library involved the immunoSEQ multiplex PCR assay. This immuneACCESS table, as held by TCRdb, lists in-frame sequences with V and J called but not all clones. Of the missing ones, under half trace to an unresolved V gene in checked studies; the others have no known cause. This sample gives tens of thousands of clones in total; 70% to 85% of them show up just once. The biggest ten clones account for around 4.5% of the sample. The sequencing sample was made of peripheral blood. Every receptor here comes from a woman aged 60 to 75 with acute or convalescent COVID-19.

This clone has more than one count but fewer than ten. This chain links TRBV14 with TRBJ1-1; 9 bases match TRBD1. With V trimmed by 2 bases and J by 7 bases, 8 bases remained unmatched. The CDR3 length is 15 residues. CDR1 SGHDN and CDR2 FVKESK come from the germline V gene. The CDR3: CASSQQPGQGSEAFF. DNA for the CDR3: TGTGCCAGCAGCCAACAGCCGGGACAGGGCAGTGAAGCTTTCTTT.

The gene calls are TRBV7-9 and TRBJ2-1; 13 bases are a match to TRBD2. This CDR3 spans 18 amino acids. V was clipped by 1 base and J by 8 bases; unmatched bases: 11. Per germline, CDR1 SEHNR and CDR2 FQNEAQ (reference sequence). CDR3 amino acids: CASSLGFVGTSGNDEQFF. The CDR3, as DNA: TGTGCCAGCAGCTTAGGTTTTGTGGGGACTAGCGGGAATGATGAGCAGTTCTTC.

This clone was counted only a few times. The V gene is TRBV7-9, the J gene TRBJ1-3; the match to TRBD1 covers 9 bases. CDR1 SEHNR and CDR2 FQNEAQ come from the germline V gene (reference sequence). CDR3 length equals 16 residues. Trimming removed 6 bases from V and 0 bases from J; junction bases left unmatched: 6. The CDR3 spells CASRRGTGSSGNTIYF. The CDR3 nucleotides read TGTGCCAGCAGACGAGGGACAGGGAGCTCTGGAAACACCATATATTTT.

On this clone: This specimen includes other DNA sequences encoding the same CDR3. The chain joins TRBV5-1 to TRBJ2-3; TRBD1 matches at 9 bases. V shed 4 bases and J 6 bases; nucleotides not matched to a gene: 6. The length of the CDR3 is 14 residues. Looked up from germline, CDR1 is SGHRS and CDR2 is YFSETQ. This CDR3 reads CASSLGQGMDTQYF. The CDR3 nucleotides read TGCGCCAGCAGCCTCGGACAGGGGATGGATACGCAGTATTTT.

This clone has a single count. The chain carries TRBV19 and TRBJ1-5; D might be TRBD1 (5 bases). Trimming stripped 3 bases from V and 4 bases from J, with 13 bases between. The V gene's germline CDR1 is LNHDA and CDR2 SQIVND (reference sequence). The CDR3 is 15 residues long. The CDR3 region is CASSIVQAKNQPQHF. DNA of the CDR3: TGTGCCAGTAGTATCGTACAGGCAAAAAATCAGCCCCAGCATTTT.

Points on this clone: The sample holds other DNA sequences that translate to the same CDR3. J is TRBJ1-1 and V is TRBV18, with TRBD1 as a possible D gene (6 bases). CDR3 length equals 13 residues. Germline V gene data show CDR1 as KGHSH and CDR2 as LQKENI. Trimming stripped 3 bases from V and 2 bases from J, with 7 bases between. This CDR3 reads CASSPGQNTEAFF. CDR3 DNA sequence: TGTGCCAGCTCACCGGGACAAAACACTGAAGCTTTCTTT.

To note about this clone: Compared with germline, one end of the junction differs, possibly owing to a read error. V and J are TRBV3-1 (or the pseudogene TRBV3-2) and TRBJ1-6; TRBD1 is a possible D gene (5 bases). The germline V gene encodes CDR1 LGHDT and CDR2 YNNKEL (reference sequence). The length of the CDR3 is 16 residues. CDR3: CASRQDTAGFYSPLHF. The CDR3 DNA is TGTGCCAGCAGACAAGATACGGCAGGGTTTTATTCACCCCTCCACTTT.

The chain employs TRBV5-1 and TRBJ1-1; TRBD1 might be the D (6 bases). This CDR3 comprises 15 residues. V was pared by 2 bases and J by 2 bases, with 13 bases between. Germline values: CDR1 SGHRS, CDR2 YFSETQ. In nucleotides, the CDR3 is TGCGCCAGCAGCTTTAGGGGGGGAAGTAACACTGAAGCTTTCTTT. Translated, it gives CASSFRGGSNTEAFF.

A single count supports this clone. The genes are TRBV28 and TRBJ1-3, with TRBD1 matching 8 bases. The CDR3 is made up of 13 amino acids. Germline V gene lookup returns CDR1 MDHEN and CDR2 SYDVKM. The ends lost 6 bases at V and 5 bases at J; junction bases unmatched: 3. The CDR3 nucleotides read TGTGCCAGCAGAGGGACAGGTAGAAACACCATATATTTT. Translation gives CASRGTGRNTIYF.

The V gene is TRBV7-3, the J gene TRBJ2-7; 10 bases fit TRBD1. The V gene's germline CDR1 is SGHTA and CDR2 FQGTGA. With V trimmed by 5 bases and J by 7 bases, 8 bases remained unmatched. The CDR3 is made up of 14 amino acids. The CDR3 reads CASSPGTGAGEQYF. The DNA of the CDR3 is TGTGCCAGCAGCCCAGGGACAGGGGCGGGGGAGCAGTACTTC.

J is TRBJ2-3 and V is TRBV2, with D perhaps TRBD2 (6 bases). Germline CDR1 SNHLY, CDR2 FYNNEI. Deletions cut 2 bases from V and 3 bases from J, with 9 bases between. The CDR3 is 14 residues long. The CDR3 DNA reads TGTGCCAGCAGTGAACTAGCGCGGACAGATACGCAGTATTTT. Its translation is CASSELARTDTQYF.

The chain recombines TRBV7-6 with TRBJ1-5; D remains unclear. CDR3 length: 15 amino acids. Per the germline V gene, CDR1 is SGHVS and CDR2 is FNYEAQ. Trimming took 2 bases from V and 6 from J, leaving 14 bases between them. Here the CDR3 reads CASSLNYGEGQPQHF. CDR3 DNA: TGTGCCAGCAGCTTAAATTACGGGGAAGGTCAGCCCCAGCATTTT.